The rows below give T cell receptor beta chains drawn from one sample of a study of blood T cell repertoires in COVID-19. This table comes from immunoSEQ multiplex PCR, and its TCRdb copy is limited to in-frame clones, with some not included. The table lists about 240,000 clones, 75% to 85% of them singletons. Sequencing was performed on peripheral blood. Every receptor here comes from a human donor in a cohort sampled during active COVID-19. Both conserved end residues are part of each CDR3. A D gene is named only where the DNA matches it firmly. Size is stated for part of the rows, as once, few or many counts, or as a class when the clone is expanded.

once	TRBD1	TRBJ1-5	TRBV30	TGTGCCTGGAGTGACAGGACAGGGTTTCAGCCCCAGCATTTT	CAWSDRTGFQPQHF
NA	TRBD2	TRBJ2-1	TRBV6-6	TGTGCCAGCAGTCCTGCAAACGGGGGACTAGGATACAATGAGCAGTTCTTC	CASSPANGGLGYNEQFF
NA	TRBD1	TRBJ2-5	TRBV11-2	TGTGCCAGCAGCTTATCCTTGACAGGGCGGGAGACCCAGTACTTC	CASSLSLTGRETQYF
few	NA	TRBJ1-5	TRBV27	TGTGCCAGACGTGGGTCTAGGTCCTTCTATCAGCCCCAGCATTTT	CARRGSRSFYQPQHF
few	TRBD2	TRBJ2-5	TRBV7-9	TGTGCCAGCAGCTTAGCCATGGGGGGGACCCAAGAGACCCAGTACTTC	CASSLAMGGTQETQYF
NA	NA	TRBJ1-1	TRBV19	TGTGCCAGTAGTGTAGCTTGGAACACTGAAGCTTTCTTT	CASSVAWNTEAFF
NA	TRBD2	TRBJ2-3	TRBV7-9	TGTGCCAGCAGCCTAACAGCTAGCGGGGGACCTACAGATACGCAGTATTTT	CASSLTASGGPTDTQYF
NA	TRBD1	TRBJ2-7	TRBV10-3	TGTGCCACCGCTCTTGGGGACAGGGGGACCTACGAGCAGTACTTC	CATALGDRGTYEQYF
NA	TRBD1	TRBJ1-1	TRBV30	TGTGCCTGGAGTGGGAGGGGGCCGAACACTGAAGCTTTCTTT	CAWSGRGPNTEAFF
NA	NA	TRBJ1-1	TRBV7-3	TGTGCCAGCAGCTTAATGGGCCGACAGACTGAAGCTTTCTTT	CASSLMGRQTEAFF
NA	TRBD2	TRBJ2-5	TRBV10-3	TGTGCCATCAGTGATCTGGACAGGGAGGTAGCGGGAGGGCGAGAGACCCAGTACTTC	CAISDLDREVAGGRETQYF
NA	NA	TRBJ1-1	TRBV11-2	TGTGCCAGCAGCTTAGCAGGGAACACTGAAGCTTTCTTT	CASSLAGNTEAFF
NA	NA	TRBJ2-1	TRBV12-3/TRBV12-4	TGTGCCAGCAGTTTAGCCAACAATGAGCAGTTCTTC	CASSLANNEQFF
NA	NA	TRBJ1-1	TRBV6-1	TGTGCCAGCAGTGAGGGGGCTCCCTACACTGAAGCTTTCTTT	CASSEGAPYTEAFF
NA	TRBD2	TRBJ2-3	TRBV28	TGTGCCAGCAGTCCCGGGACTAGCGGGAGACCCACAGATACGCAGTATTTT	CASSPGTSGRPTDTQYF
once	TRBD1	TRBJ1-4	TRBV6-5	TGTGCCAGGCCGGGACAGTCTGAAAAACTGTTTTTT	CARPGQSEKLFF
NA	TRBD1	TRBJ1-2	TRBV5-4	TGTGCCAGCAGCCCTCCAGGGGGGTATGGCTACACCTTC	CASSPPGGYGYTF
NA	NA	TRBJ1-1	TRBV5-8	TGTGCCAGCAGCTTAAGAGGGAACACTGAAGCTTTCTTT	CASSLRGNTEAFF
NA	NA	TRBJ1-1	TRBV7-2	TGTGCCAGCAGCTGGAAAGCGGACACTGAAGCTTTCTTT	CASSWKADTEAFF
NA	NA	TRBJ1-1	TRBV19	TGTGCCAGTAGTATCGGAGGCAGGTTCACTGAAGCTTTCTTT	CASSIGGRFTEAFF
NA	TRBD1	TRBJ2-3	TRBV5-6	TGTGCCAGCAGCCTGCGGACAGGGAGCACAGATACGCAGTATTTT	CASSLRTGSTDTQYF
NA	NA	TRBJ2-1	TRBV5-8	TGTGCCAGCAGCTTGGAGGAGGGGACGAATGAGCAGTTCTTC	CASSLEEGTNEQFF
few	NA	TRBJ2-5	TRBV9	TGTGCCAGCAGCCCAGGGGTCGGAGAGACCCAGTACTTC	CASSPGVGETQYF
few	NA	TRBJ1-3	TRBV5-8	TGTGCCAGCAGCACGGGACTTCTCTCTGGAAACACCATATATTTT	CASSTGLLSGNTIYF
once	TRBD2	TRBJ2-3	TRBV5-6	TGTGCCAGCAGCCCCACCGCTAGCGGGAGGGCCTTTGGCACAGATACGCAGTATTTT	CASSPTASGRAFGTDTQYF
NA	NA	TRBJ2-5	TRBV9	TGTGCCAGCAGCCCCTTGATAGGAAGCGGACAAGAGACCCAGTACTTC	CASSPLIGSGQETQYF
once	TRBD1	TRBJ2-1	TRBV5-1	TGCGCCAGCAGCTTCAGAGGACAGGGGGCTAGCCACAATGAGCAGTTCTTC	CASSFRGQGASHNEQFF
NA	TRBD1	TRBJ2-2	TRBV19	TGTGCCACTCTCGACAGGGGGCAGACCGGGGAGCTGTTTTTT	CATLDRGQTGELFF
NA	NA	TRBJ2-7	TRBV7-6	TGTGCCAGCAGCTCTCAGGGGCGAACTTTCTCCTACGAGCAGTACTTC	CASSSQGRTFSYEQYF
NA	TRBD1	TRBJ2-7	TRBV2	TGTGCCAGCAGTGGACAGGGAAGCTCCTACGAGCAGTACTTC	CASSGQGSSYEQYF
once	NA	TRBJ1-2	TRBV12-5	TGTGCTAGTGGTTCGGAGAGGGACATCGGCGACTATGGCTACACCTTC	CASGSERDIGDYGYTF
NA	NA	TRBJ1-5	TRBV19	TGTGCCAGTAGTTATGGCGGTCGGGTGGATCAGCCCCAGCATTTT	CASSYGGRVDQPQHF
NA	TRBD1	TRBJ2-1	TRBV5-1	TGCGCCAGCAGCTGGGGACAGGGGGGATACAATGAGCAGTTCTTC	CASSWGQGGYNEQFF
once	TRBD1	TRBJ1-1	TRBV28	TGTGCCAGCAGTTTGTCGGGACAGGGGGCGAATGAAGCTTTCTTT	CASSLSGQGANEAFF
once	TRBD2	TRBJ2-5	TRBV5-4	TGTGCCAGCAGCGTGAGCGGGAGGCCACAAGAGACCCAGTACTTC	CASSVSGRPQETQYF